Listed below are T cell receptor beta chains from one sample, sequenced in a study of siplizumab effects on memory and regulatory T cells. The repertoire was sequenced with immunoSEQ multiplex PCR; TCRdb's copy has only in-frame clones and lacks some. The sample records around 87,000 clones, 80% to 90% being singletons. Specimen: CD4+ T cells sorted from blood. The receptors were sampled from a human donor in good health. Each CDR3 is given with its conserved first and last residue. A D gene is named only where the DNA matches it firmly. Some rows mark clone size as missing; the rest say once, few, many or name a class of expanded clone.

CDR3nt,CDR3aa,d_gene,j_gene,v_gene,abundance
TGCGCCAGCAGCTTGTCCCCCGCGAGAGAGCAGTTCTTC,CASSLSPAREQFF,.,TRBJ2-1,TRBV5-1,.
TGTGCCAGCAGCGTAGATCTAGCGGGGAACACCGGGGAGCTGTTTTTT,CASSVDLAGNTGELFF,TRBD2,TRBJ2-2,TRBV9,few
TGTGCCAGCAGCGCGATGCTAGCGGGAGACTTCAATGAGCAGTTCTTC,CASSAMLAGDFNEQFF,TRBD2,TRBJ2-1,TRBV4-2,.
TGTGCCAGCAGTGGGCGGGGGCCCTACGAGCAGTACTTC,CASSGRGPYEQYF,.,TRBJ2-7,TRBV27,once
TGTGCCAGCAGCGATGGGACCGGGACTAGCGGGAGGGCCGTCACAGATACGCAGTATTTT,CASSDGTGTSGRAVTDTQYF,TRBD2,TRBJ2-3,TRBV9,.
TGTGCCAGCAGCAGCACCAGGGCATCCCGGGGGGAGACCCAGTACTTC,CASSSTRASRGETQYF,.,TRBJ2-5,TRBV7-9,.
TGTGCCAGCAGTGAAAGGGGCCCAACGAGGGCCGAGCAGTACTTC,CASSERGPTRAEQYF,.,TRBJ2-7,TRBV2,.
TGTGCCTGGAGTGTAGGGACAGTAAAAAATGAAAAACTGTTTTTT,CAWSVGTVKNEKLFF,TRBD1,TRBJ1-4,TRBV30,.
TGTGCCAGCAGCCCGGACACTAACACCGGGGAGCTGTTTTTT,CASSPDTNTGELFF,.,TRBJ2-2,TRBV7-9,.
TGTGCCAGCAGCCGAATTTGGACAGGGGGAGAGACCCAGTACTTC,CASSRIWTGGETQYF,TRBD1,TRBJ2-5,TRBV7-2,.
TGTGCCAGCAGCGACAGGGTTTCCTACGAGCAGTACTTC,CASSDRVSYEQYF,.,TRBJ2-7,TRBV9,.
TGTGCCAGCAGCCGCACAGGGCCGGCCGCTGGGGCCAACGTCCTGACTTTC,CASSRTGPAAGANVLTF,.,TRBJ2-6,TRBV4-2,.
TGTGCCAGCAGTACTAGCGGGACTTACAATGAGCAGTTCTTC,CASSTSGTYNEQFF,TRBD2,TRBJ2-1,TRBV2,.
TGTGCTAGCCAGGGACAGGGGTCCTACAATGAGCAGTTCTTC,CASQGQGSYNEQFF,TRBD1,TRBJ2-1,TRBV12-5,.
TGTGCCAGCAGCCCGCGACTAGATTACACAGATACGCAGTATTTT,CASSPRLDYTDTQYF,.,TRBJ2-3,TRBV9,.
TGTGCCAGCAGCCGACATACTAATCAGCCCCAGCATTTT,CASSRHTNQPQHF,.,TRBJ1-5,TRBV6-5,.
TGTGCCAGCAGTTTACAGACAGAACTCTACGAGCAGTACTTC,CASSLQTELYEQYF,.,TRBJ2-7,TRBV28,.
TGTGCCATCAGTGAGCCTAGCGGGAGAGTAAATGAGCAGTTCTTC,CAISEPSGRVNEQFF,TRBD2,TRBJ2-1,TRBV10-3,.
TGTGCCAGCAGCAGACTAGCGGGCCCCTCCTACGAGCAGTACTTC,CASSRLAGPSYEQYF,TRBD2,TRBJ2-7,TRBV5-6,.
TGTGCCAGCAGCCAAGAGGGGGGATGGTCGGTAGAGACCCAGTACTTC,CASSQEGGWSVETQYF,.,TRBJ2-5,TRBV14,.
TGTGCCAGCTCACTAGGGACGGGCCACACTGAAGCTTTCTTT,CASSLGTGHTEAFF,.,TRBJ1-1,TRBV18,.
TGTGCCACCAGAGGGGCAGGTGTGAACACCGGGGAGCTGTTTTTT,CATRGAGVNTGELFF,.,TRBJ2-2,TRBV15,.
TGTGCCAGCAGCCCTACGACAGCAATGAACACTGAAGCTTTCTTT,CASSPTTAMNTEAFF,.,TRBJ1-1,TRBV9,.
TGTGCCAGTGGCCGGGGACGGACACATCCAGAGCAGTTCTTC,CASGRGRTHPEQFF,.,TRBJ2-1,TRBV7-6,.